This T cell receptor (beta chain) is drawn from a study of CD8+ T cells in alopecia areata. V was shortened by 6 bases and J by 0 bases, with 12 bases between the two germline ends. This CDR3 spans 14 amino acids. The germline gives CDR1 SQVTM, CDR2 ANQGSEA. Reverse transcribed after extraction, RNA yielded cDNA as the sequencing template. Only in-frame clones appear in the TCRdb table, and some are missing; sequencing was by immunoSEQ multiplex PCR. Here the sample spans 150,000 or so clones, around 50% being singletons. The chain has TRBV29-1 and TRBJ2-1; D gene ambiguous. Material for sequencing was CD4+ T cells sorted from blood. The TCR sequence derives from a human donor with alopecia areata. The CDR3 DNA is TGCAGCGTCGGTCCGTTGCACTCCTACAATGAGCAGTTCTTC. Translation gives CSVGPLHSYNEQFF.